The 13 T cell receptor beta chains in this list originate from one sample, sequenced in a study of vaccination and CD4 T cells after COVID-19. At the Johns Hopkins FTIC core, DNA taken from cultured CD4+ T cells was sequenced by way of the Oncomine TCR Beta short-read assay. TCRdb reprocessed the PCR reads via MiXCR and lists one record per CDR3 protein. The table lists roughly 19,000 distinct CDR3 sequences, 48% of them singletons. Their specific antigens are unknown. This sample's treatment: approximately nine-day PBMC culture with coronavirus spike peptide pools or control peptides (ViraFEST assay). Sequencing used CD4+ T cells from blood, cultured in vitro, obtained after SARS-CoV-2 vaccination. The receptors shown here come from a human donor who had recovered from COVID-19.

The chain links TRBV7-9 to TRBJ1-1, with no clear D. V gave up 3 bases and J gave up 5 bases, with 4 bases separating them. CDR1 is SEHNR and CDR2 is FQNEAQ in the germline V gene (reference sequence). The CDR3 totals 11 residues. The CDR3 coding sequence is TGTGCCAGCAGCTTGATAACTGAAGCTTTCTTT. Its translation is CASSLITEAFF.

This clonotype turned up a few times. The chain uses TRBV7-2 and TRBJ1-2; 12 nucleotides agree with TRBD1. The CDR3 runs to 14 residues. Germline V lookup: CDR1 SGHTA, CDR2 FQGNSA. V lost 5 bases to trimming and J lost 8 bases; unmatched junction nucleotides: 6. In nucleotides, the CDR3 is TGTGCCAGCAGCCTAGGGACAGGGGGCGGCGGCTACACCTTC. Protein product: CASSLGTGGGGYTF.

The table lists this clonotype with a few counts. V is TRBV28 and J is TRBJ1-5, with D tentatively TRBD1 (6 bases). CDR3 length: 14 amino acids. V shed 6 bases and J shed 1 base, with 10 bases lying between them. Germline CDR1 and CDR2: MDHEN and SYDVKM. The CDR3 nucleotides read TGTGCCAGCAGCGAAACAGGGAGCAATCAGCCCCAGCATTTT. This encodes CASSETGSNQPQHF.

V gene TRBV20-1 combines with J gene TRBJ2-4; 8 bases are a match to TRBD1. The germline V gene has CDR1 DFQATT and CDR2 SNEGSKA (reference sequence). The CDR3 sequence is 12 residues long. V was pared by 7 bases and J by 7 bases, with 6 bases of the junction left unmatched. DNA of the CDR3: TGCAGTGTTGGAACAGGGGGTAACATTCAGTACTTC. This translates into CSVGTGGNIQYF.

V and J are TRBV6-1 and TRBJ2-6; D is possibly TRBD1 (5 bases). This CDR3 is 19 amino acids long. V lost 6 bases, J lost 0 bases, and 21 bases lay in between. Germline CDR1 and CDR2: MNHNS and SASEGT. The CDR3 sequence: CASRNPSGAILSGANVLTF. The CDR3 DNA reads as TGTGCCAGCAGAAATCCCTCTGGGGCCATACTCTCTGGGGCCAACGTCCTGACTTTC.

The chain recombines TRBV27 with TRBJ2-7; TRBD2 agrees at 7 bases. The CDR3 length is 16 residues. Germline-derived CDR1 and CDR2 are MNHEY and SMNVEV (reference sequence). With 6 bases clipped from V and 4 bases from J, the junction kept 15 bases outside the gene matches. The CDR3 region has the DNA TGTGCCAGCAGGCCTCTTTTGGCGGGAGTTAGGTACGAGCAGTACTTC. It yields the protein CASRPLLAGVRYEQYF.

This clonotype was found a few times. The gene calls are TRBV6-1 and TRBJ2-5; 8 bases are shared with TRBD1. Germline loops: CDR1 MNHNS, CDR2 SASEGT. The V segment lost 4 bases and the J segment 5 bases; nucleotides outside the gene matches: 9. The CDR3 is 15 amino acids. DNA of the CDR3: TGTGCCAGCAGTGTATCGACAGGGGACGGGGAGACCCAGTACTTC. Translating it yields CASSVSTGDGETQYF.

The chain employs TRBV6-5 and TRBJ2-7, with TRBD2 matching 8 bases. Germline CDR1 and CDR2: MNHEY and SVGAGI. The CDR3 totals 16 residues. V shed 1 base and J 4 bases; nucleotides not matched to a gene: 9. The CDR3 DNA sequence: TGTGCCAGCAGTTACTTAATAGCGGGACTGCCGTACGAGCAGTACTTC. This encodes CASSYLIAGLPYEQYF.

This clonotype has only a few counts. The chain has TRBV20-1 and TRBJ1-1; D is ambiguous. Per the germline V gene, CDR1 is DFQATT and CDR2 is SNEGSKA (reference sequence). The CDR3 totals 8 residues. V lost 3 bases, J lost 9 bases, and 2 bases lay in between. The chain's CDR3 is CSASQAFF. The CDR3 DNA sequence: TGCAGTGCTAGTCAAGCTTTCTTT.

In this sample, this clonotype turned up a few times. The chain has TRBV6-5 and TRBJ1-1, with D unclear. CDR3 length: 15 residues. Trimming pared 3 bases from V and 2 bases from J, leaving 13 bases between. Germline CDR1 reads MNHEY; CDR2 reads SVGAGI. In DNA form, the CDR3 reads TGTGCCAGCAGTTATGTCGACGGACCTAACACTGAAGCTTTCTTT. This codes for CASSYVDGPNTEAFF.

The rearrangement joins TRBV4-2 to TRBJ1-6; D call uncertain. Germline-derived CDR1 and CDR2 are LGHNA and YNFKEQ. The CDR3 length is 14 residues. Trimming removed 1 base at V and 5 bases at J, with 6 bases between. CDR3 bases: TGTGCCAGCAGCCAAGTCCGAGATAATTCACCCCTCCACTTT. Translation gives CASSQVRDNSPLHF.

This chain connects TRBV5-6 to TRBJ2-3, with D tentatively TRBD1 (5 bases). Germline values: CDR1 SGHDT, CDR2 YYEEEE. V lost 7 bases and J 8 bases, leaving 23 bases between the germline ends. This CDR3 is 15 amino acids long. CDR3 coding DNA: TGTGCCAGCGCCTCTCTACCCTCTGGGGCAGGTACGCAGTATTTT. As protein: CASASLPSGAGTQYF.

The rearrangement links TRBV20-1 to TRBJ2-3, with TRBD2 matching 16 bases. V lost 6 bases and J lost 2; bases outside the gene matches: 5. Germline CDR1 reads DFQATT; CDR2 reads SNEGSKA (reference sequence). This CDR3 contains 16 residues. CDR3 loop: CSATGLAGGATDTQYF. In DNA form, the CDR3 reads TGCAGTGCAACGGGACTAGCGGGGGGGGCCACAGATACGCAGTATTTT.